Sequencing of this T cell receptor (beta chain) was carried out in a study of blood T cell repertoires in COVID-19. This clone was seen a handful of times. The protocol was immunoSEQ multiplex PCR, while the TCRdb copy is restricted to in-frame clones and leaves out a portion. The table lists under 450,000 clones, approximately 89% of them singletons, with around 12% in the top ten. Germline V lookup: CDR1 LNHNV, CDR2 YYDKDF (reference sequence). CDR3 length equals 17 residues. The V end was cut by 0 bases, the J end by 6 bases, with 19 bases between. What was sequenced was peripheral blood. The receptor was derived from a woman aged 45-60 years with COVID-19, enrolled during active disease. The chain employs TRBV15 and TRBJ2-3, with a tentative D call TRBD2 (6 bases). Here the CDR3 reads CATSRDPIGRAGDTQYF. The DNA for the CDR3 is TGTGCCACCAGCAGAGACCCGATCGGACGGGCGGGGGATACGCAGTATTTT.